There are a few counts of the clone carrying this T cell receptor (beta chain). Its antigen is as yet unknown. The authors made TCR cDNA by 5'RACE template switching, adding a universal primer site and UMIs. A single record per CDR3 protein comes from TCRdb applying MiXCR to the 5' RACE reads. The sample has hundreds of thousands of distinct CDR3 sequences, around 12% seen once. Per germline, CDR1 KGHSH and CDR2 LQKENI. The V end was cut by 2 bases, the J end by 2 bases, with 13 bases between. This CDR3 region has 16 residues. This entry belongs to a study of T cells after yellow fever vaccination. Overall study context: Preparation used SMART-Seq v4 Ultra Low Input for the low-cell-number fractions. Study-level results: The appearance of a small share of clonotypes in both CD4 and CD8 compartments was observed.

This clonotype was obtained from a man aged 30-40 years who received the YFV17D yellow fever vaccine. V and J are TRBV18 and TRBJ2-1, with a tentative D call TRBD2 (6 bases). The material was PBMCs, obtained on the day of the yellow fever booster vaccination. CDR3 coding DNA: TGTGCCAGCTCACCAAACCTGGAGGGCCCCTACAATGAGCAGTTCTTC. This translates into CASSPNLEGPYNEQFF. The variable domain in full, with the rest retrieved from reference TRBV18 and TRBJ2-1, is NAGVMQNPRHLVRRRGQEARLRCSPMKGHSHVYWYRQLPEEGLKFMVYLQKENIIDESGMPKERFSAEFPKEGPSILRIQQVVRGDSAAYFCASSPNLEGPYNEQFFGPGTRLTVL.